The clone carrying this T cell receptor (beta chain) has at least ten counts. V was shortened by 1 base and J by 3 bases, with 16 bases between the two germline ends. CDR3 length equals 16 residues. Germline V gives CDR1 SGHVS, CDR2 FQNEAQ. This specimen belongs to a study of T cells in Graves' hyperthyroidism and ophthalmopathy. Amplified TCR beta CDR3 regions derived from RNA transcripts. A first-round RT-PCR of the TCR CDR3 used the HTBI primer set. Each CDR3 protein gets one entry after TCRdb re-called the multiplex PCR reads with MiXCR. The table has 500,000 to 650,000 distinct CDR3 sequences, 35% to 50% seen once.

This chain links TRBV7-8 with TRBJ2-7; no clear D gene. The sample taken for sequencing was peripheral blood or thyroid tissue (not recorded which). The sequence came from an adult woman with Graves' disease, either hyperthyroidism or ophthalmopathy (not recorded which). The CDR3 DNA follows: TGTGCCAGCAGCTTAGGGGTTCAACGAGTCAGCTACGAGCAGTACTTC. Amino acid sequence: CASSLGVQRVSYEQYF.